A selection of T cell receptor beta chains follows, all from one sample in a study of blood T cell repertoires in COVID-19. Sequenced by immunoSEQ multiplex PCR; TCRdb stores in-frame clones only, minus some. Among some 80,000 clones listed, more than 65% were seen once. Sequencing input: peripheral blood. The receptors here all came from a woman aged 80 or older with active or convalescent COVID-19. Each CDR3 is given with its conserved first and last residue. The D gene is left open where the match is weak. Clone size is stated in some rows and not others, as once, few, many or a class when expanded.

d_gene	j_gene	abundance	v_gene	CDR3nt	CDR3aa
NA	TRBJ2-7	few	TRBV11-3	TGTGCCAGCAGCCATTCGGACAGCTCCTACGAGCAGTACTTC	CASSHSDSSYEQYF
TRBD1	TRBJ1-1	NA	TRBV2	TGTGCCAGCAGTGAGACAGGGCGCAATGAAGCTTTCTTT	CASSETGRNEAFF
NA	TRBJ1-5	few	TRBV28	TGTGCCAGCAGGAAAAGCGAGGAAAATCAGCCCCAGCATTTT	CASRKSEENQPQHF
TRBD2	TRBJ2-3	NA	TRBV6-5	TGTGCCAGCAGTTATAGCGGGGAGCGAGGGGATACGCAGTATTTT	CASSYSGERGDTQYF
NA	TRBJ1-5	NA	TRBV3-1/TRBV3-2	TGTGCCAGCAGCTGGAACAGGGTAAATCAGCCCCAGCATTTT	CASSWNRVNQPQHF
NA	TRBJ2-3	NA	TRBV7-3	TGTGCCAGCAGCTCCCTGCAACAAGATACGCAGTATTTT	CASSSLQQDTQYF
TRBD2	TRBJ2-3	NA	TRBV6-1	TGTGCCAGCAGTGAAGTGGGGGAGCTAGCGGGGGGTTCGCAGTATTTT	CASSEVGELAGGSQYF
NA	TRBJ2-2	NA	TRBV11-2	TGTGCCAGCAGCTGGCGCCAGGGCGGGGAGCTGTTTTTT	CASSWRQGGELFF
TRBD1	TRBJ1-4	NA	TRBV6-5	TGTGCCAGCAGGCCGACAGGGATCGTAAAACTGTTTTTT	CASRPTGIVKLFF
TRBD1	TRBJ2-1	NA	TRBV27	TGTGCCAGCAAAAATCTGGCGTGGCAGGGGGTCCCCCACTCCTACAATGAGCAGTTCTTC	CASKNLAWQGVPHSYNEQFF
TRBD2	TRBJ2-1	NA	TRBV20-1	TGCAGTGCGGAAGCGGGGAATGAGCAGTTCTTC	CSAEAGNEQFF
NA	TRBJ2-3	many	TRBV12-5	TGTGCTAGTGGTTTGGCAGGGGGGAGCACAGATACGCAGTATTTT	CASGLAGGSTDTQYF
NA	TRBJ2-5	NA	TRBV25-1	TGTGCCAGCAGTGAATCACTGCGGAGTGCGACCCAGTACTTC	CASSESLRSATQYF
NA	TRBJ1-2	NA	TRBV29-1	TGCAGCGTTCTCTACAGGGATTATGGCTACACCTTC	CSVLYRDYGYTF
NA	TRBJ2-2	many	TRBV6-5	TGTGCCAGCAGTTACCACCTAACTGGGGAGCTGTTTTTT	CASSYHLTGELFF
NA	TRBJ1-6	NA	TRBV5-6	TGTGCCAGCAGCGTCGTGGGGCAGCCAGATTCACCCCTCCACTTT	CASSVVGQPDSPLHF
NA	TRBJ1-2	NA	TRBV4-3	TGCGCCAGCAGCCAAGAGATTGGACAGCACTATGGCTACACCTTC	CASSQEIGQHYGYTF
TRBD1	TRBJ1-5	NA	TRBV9	TGTGCCAGCAGCGTAGTGGGCACAGGGGGAAGCAATCAGCCCCAGCATTTT	CASSVVGTGGSNQPQHF
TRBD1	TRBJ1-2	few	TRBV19	TGTGCCAGTAGTATGGGGGACAGGGTGGATGGCTACACCTTC	CASSMGDRVDGYTF
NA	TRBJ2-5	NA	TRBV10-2	TGCGCCAGCAGTGACAGGGCCCAGACCCAGTACTTC	CASSDRAQTQYF
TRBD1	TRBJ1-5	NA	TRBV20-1	TGCAGTGCTAGTTTTGGGGTACAGGGGGGTTTAAATCAGCCCCAGCATTTT	CSASFGVQGGLNQPQHF
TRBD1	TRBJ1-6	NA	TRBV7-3	TGTGCCAGCAGCTTAGGGACAGGGTATTCACCCCTCCACTTT	CASSLGTGYSPLHF
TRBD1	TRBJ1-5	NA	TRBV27	TGTGCCAGCACACAGGGGTGGGGTCAGCCCCAGCATTTT	CASTQGWGQPQHF
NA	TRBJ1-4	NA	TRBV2	TGTGCCAGCAGTGGTCAAGGACTTGCAGCGGGAGAAAAACTGTTTTTT	CASSGQGLAAGEKLFF